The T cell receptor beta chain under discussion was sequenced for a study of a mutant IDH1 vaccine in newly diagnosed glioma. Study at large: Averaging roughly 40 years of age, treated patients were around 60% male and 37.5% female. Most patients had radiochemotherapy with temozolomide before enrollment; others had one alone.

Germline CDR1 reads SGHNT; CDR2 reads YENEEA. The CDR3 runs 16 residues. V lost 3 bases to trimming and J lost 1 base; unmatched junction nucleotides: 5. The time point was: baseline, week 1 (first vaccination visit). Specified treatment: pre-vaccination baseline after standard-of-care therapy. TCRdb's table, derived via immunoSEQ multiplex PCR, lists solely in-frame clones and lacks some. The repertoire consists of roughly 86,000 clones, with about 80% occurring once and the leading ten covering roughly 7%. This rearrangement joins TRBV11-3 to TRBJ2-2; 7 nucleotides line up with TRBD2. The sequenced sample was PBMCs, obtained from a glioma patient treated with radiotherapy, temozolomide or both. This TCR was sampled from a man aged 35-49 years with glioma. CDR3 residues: CASSLGIAGNTGELFF. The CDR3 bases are TGTGCCAGCAGCTTGGGAATAGCGGGGAACACCGGGGAGCTGTTTTTT.